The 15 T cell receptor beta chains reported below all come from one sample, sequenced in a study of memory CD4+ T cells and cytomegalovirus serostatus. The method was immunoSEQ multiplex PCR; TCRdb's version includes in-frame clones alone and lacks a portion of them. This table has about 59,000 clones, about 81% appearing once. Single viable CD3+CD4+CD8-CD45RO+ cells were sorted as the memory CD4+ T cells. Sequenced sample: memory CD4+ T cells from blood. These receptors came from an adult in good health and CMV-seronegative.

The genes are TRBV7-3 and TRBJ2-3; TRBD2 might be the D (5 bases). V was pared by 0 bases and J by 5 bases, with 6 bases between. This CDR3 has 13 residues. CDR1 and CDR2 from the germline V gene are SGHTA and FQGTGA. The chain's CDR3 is CASSLTRVDTQYF. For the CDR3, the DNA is TGTGCCAGCAGCTTAACGCGGGTAGATACGCAGTATTTT.

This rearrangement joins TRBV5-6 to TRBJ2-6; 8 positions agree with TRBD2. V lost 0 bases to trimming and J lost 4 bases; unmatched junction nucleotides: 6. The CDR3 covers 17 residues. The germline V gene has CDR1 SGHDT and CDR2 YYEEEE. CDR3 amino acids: CASSLAGGGLGANVLTF. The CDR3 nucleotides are TGTGCCAGCAGCTTGGCCGGCGGGGGGCTAGGGGCCAACGTCCTGACTTTC.

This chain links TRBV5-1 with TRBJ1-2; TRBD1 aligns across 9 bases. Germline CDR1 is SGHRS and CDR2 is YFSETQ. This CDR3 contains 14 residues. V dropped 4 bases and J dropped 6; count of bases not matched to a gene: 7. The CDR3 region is CASSPRQGVDGYTF. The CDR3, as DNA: TGCGCCAGCAGCCCCCGACAGGGGGTTGATGGCTACACCTTC.

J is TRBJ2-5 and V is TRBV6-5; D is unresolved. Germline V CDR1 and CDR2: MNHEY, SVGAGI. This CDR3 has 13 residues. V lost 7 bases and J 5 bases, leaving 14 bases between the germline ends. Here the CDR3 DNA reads TGTGCCAGCACTCGTGGGTATATGGAGACCCAGTACTTC. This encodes CASTRGYMETQYF.

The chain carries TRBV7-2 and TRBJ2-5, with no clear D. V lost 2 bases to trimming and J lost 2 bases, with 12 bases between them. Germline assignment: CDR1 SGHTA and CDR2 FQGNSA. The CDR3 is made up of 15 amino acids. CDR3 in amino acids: CASSLIMGNQETQYF. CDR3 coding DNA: TGTGCCAGCAGCTTAATTATGGGGAATCAAGAGACCCAGTACTTC.

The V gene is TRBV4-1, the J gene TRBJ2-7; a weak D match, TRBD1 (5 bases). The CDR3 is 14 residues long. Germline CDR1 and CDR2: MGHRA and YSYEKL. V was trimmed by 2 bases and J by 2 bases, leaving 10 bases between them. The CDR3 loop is CASSQSPGTYEQYF. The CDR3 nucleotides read TGCGCCAGCAGCCAATCTCCAGGGACCTACGAGCAGTACTTC.

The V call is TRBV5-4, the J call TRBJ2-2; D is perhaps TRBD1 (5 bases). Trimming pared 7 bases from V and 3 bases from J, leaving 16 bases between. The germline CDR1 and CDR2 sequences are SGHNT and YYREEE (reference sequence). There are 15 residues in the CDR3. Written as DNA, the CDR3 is TGTGCCAGCGTCAAAAAGGGGTTAGACACCGGGGAGCTGTTTTTT. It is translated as CASVKKGLDTGELFF.

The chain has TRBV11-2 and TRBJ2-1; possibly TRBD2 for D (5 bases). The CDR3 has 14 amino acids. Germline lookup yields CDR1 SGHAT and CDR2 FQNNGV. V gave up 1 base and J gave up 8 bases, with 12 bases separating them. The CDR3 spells CASSLGRKGDEQFF. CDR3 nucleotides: TGTGCCAGCAGCTTAGGGAGGAAGGGCGATGAGCAGTTCTTC.

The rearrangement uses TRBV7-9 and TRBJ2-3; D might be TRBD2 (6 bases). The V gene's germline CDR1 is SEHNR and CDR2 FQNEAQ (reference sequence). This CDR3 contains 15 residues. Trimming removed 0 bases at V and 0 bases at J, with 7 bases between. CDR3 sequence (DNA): TGTGCCAGCAGCTTAGCCGGGACTAGCACAGATACGCAGTATTTT. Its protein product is CASSLAGTSTDTQYF. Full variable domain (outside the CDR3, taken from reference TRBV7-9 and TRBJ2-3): DTGVSQNPRHKITKRGQNVTFRCDPISEHNRLYWYRQTLGQGPEFLTYFQNEAQLEKSRLLSDRFSAERPKGSFSTLEIQRTEQGDSAMYLCASSLAGTSTDTQYFGPGTRLTVL.

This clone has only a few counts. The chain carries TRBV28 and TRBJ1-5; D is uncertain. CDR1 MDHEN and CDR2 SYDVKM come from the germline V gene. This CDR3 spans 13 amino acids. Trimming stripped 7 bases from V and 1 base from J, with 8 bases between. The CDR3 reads CASNRDSNQPQHF. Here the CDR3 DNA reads TGTGCCAGCAACCGCGACAGCAATCAGCCCCAGCATTTT.

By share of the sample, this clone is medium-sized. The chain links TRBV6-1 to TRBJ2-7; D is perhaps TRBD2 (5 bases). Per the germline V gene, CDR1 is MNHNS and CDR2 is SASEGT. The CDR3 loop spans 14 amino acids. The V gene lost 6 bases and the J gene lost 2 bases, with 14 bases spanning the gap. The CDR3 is CASRSRQTTYEQYF. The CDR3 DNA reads TGTGCCAGCAGATCCCGGCAGACTACCTACGAGCAGTACTTC.

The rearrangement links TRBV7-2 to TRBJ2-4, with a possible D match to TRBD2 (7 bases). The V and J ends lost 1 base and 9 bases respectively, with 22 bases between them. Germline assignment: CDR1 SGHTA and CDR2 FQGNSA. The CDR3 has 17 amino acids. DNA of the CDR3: TGTGCCAGCAGCTTAGGGGCAGGAGGGGGGGTAGGAAGCATTCAGTACTTC. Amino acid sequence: CASSLGAGGGVGSIQYF.

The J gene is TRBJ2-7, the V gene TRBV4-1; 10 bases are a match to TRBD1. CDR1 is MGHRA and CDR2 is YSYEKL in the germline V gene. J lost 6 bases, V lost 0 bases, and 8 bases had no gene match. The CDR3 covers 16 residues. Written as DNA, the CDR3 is TGCGCCAGCAGCCAAGAATTGGGACAGGGGCCGAGCGAGCAGTACTTC. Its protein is CASSQELGQGPSEQYF.

CDR3 region: CASIENSQGAYEQYF. CDR3 bases: TGTGCCAGCATAGAAAATAGCCAGGGGGCCTACGAGCAGTACTTC. The genes are TRBV6-1 and TRBJ2-7, with 7 bases lining up with TRBD1. CDR1 is MNHNS, CDR2 SASEGT, per germline. The length of the CDR3 is 15 residues. J gave up 2 bases and V 7 bases, and 11 bases lay outside the gene matches.

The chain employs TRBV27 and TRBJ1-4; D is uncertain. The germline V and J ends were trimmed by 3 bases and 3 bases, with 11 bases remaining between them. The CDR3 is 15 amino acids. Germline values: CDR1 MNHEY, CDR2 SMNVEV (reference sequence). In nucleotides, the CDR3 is TGTGCCAGCAGTTTGGTGCCTGCGCCTAATGAAAAACTGTTTTTT. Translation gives CASSLVPAPNEKLFF.